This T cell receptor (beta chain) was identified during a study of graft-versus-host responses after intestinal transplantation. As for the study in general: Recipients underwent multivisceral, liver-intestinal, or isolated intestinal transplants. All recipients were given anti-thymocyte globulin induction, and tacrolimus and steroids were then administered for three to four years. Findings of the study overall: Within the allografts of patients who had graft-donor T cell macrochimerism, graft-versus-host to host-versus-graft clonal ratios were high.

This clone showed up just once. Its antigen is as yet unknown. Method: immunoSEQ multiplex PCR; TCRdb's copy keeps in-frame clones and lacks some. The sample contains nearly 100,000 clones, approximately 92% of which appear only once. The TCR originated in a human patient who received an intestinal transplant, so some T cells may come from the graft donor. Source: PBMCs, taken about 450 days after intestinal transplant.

The CDR3 protein is CASSPTTDTQYF. CDR3 sequence (DNA): TGTGCCAGCAGCCCGACCACAGATACGCAGTATTTT. The chain is built from TRBV11-1 and TRBJ2-3; the D is unclear. The CDR3 loop spans 12 amino acids. Trimming left V 5 bases short and J 2 bases short, with 5 bases between. CDR1 and CDR2 from the germline V gene are SGHAT and FQDESV (reference sequence).